A single sample is the source of the 8 T cell receptor beta chains below, sequenced in a study of blood T cell repertoires in COVID-19. Libraries were prepared by immunoSEQ multiplex PCR; TCRdb keeps only in-frame clonotypes and omits some of them. The sample includes about 150,000 clones, approximately 85% of them seen just once. Material: peripheral blood. These receptors all stem from a woman in her fifties or sixties with COVID-19, enrolled during active disease.

This clone was observed a few times. The genes are TRBV2 and TRBJ2-7, with 8 bases that match TRBD2. CDR3 length: 13 residues. The J segment lost 1 base and the V segment lost 7 bases, leaving 3 bases of the junction unmatched. Germline values: CDR1 SNHLY, CDR2 FYNNEI. The CDR3 nucleotides read TGTGCCAGCACCGGGGGGGGATCCTACGAGCAGTACTTC. Translated, it gives CASTGGGSYEQYF.

The chain is built from TRBV30 and TRBJ2-2, with 8 positions matching TRBD2. The CDR3 extends over 14 amino acids. The V gene's germline CDR1 is GTSNPN and CDR2 SVGIG (reference sequence). After removal of 5 bases from V and 9 bases from J, the junction contained 11 bases not matched to a gene. DNA for the CDR3: TGTGCCTGGGGGCAGGTAGCGGGGCGCCGGGAGCTGTTTTTT. Translation: CAWGQVAGRRELFF.

The rearrangement joins TRBV5-5 to TRBJ2-1; 7 bases agree with TRBD1. The V and J ends lost 6 bases and 2 bases, in that order; junction bases with no gene match: 14. This CDR3 comprises 17 residues. Germline CDR1 and CDR2: SGHKS and YYEKEE (reference sequence). In nucleotides, the CDR3 is TGTGCCAGCATTCACCCCGGGACAGCGCTCCCCTACAATGAGCAGTTCTTC. This gives the protein CASIHPGTALPYNEQFF. Supplemented by reference TRBV5-5 and TRBJ2-1, the full variable domain reads DAGVTQSPTHLIKTRGQQVTLRCSPISGHKSVSWYQQVLGQGPQFIFQYYEKEERGRGNFPDRFSARQFPNYSSELNVNALLLGDSALYLCASIHPGTALPYNEQFFGPGTRLTVL.

The rearrangement links TRBV7-3 to TRBJ2-7; D is undetermined. The CDR3 spans 13 residues. V was trimmed by 3 bases and J by 3 bases, leaving 9 bases between them. Germline CDR1 reads SGHTA; CDR2 reads FQGTGA. The CDR3 spells CASSFEDGYEQYF. CDR3 DNA: TGTGCCAGCAGCTTTGAGGATGGCTACGAGCAGTACTTC.

In this sample, this clone turned up a few times. This chain links TRBV5-4 with TRBJ1-2, with 7 bases lining up with TRBD1. Germline values: CDR1 SGHNT, CDR2 YYREEE (reference sequence). The CDR3 sequence is 16 residues long. The V and J ends lost 4 bases and 5 bases, in that order; junction bases with no gene match: 14. As DNA, the CDR3 is TGTGCCAGCAGCCCCGGAGGGGAAGGGGGCAGGTATGGCTACACCTTC. Residues: CASSPGGEGGRYGYTF.

This chain connects TRBV2 to TRBJ2-1; 9 bases fit TRBD1. The CDR3 contains 15 residues. The trim removed 10 bases at V and 2 bases at J, leaving 9 bases unmatched. The germline V gene encodes CDR1 SNHLY and CDR2 FYNNEI. CDR3 residues: CATEGRDRAYNEQFF. As DNA, the CDR3 is TGTGCCACCGAGGGCCGGGACAGGGCCTACAATGAGCAGTTCTTC.

The V gene is TRBV30, the J gene TRBJ2-5; D uncertain. This CDR3 contains 12 residues. V lost 5 bases and J lost 0, with 7 bases in between. Germline CDR1 is GTSNPN and CDR2 is SVGIG (reference sequence). The CDR3 DNA sequence: TGTGCCTGGTCGGCGGACCAAGAGACCCAGTACTTC. This encodes CAWSADQETQYF.

The DNA for the CDR3 is TGTGCCAGCAGCCCCCCCCCGGACAGGTCGCTTGGCTACACCTTC. It translates to CASSPPPDRSLGYTF. The V call is TRBV6-5, the J call TRBJ1-2; 7 bases are shared with TRBD1. Germline CDR1 is MNHEY and CDR2 is SVGAGI. Trimming cost V 6 bases and J 7 bases; bases outside gene matches: 14. The CDR3 totals 15 residues.